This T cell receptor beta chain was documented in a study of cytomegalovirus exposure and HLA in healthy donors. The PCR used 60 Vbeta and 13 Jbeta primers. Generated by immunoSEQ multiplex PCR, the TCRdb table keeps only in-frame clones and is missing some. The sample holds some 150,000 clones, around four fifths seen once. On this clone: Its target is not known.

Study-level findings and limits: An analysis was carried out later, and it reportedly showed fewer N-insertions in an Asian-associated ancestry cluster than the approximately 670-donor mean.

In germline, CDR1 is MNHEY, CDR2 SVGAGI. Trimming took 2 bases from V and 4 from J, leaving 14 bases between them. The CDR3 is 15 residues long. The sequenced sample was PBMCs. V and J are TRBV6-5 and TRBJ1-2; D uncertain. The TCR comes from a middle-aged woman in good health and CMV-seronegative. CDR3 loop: CASSYTAAGVYGYTF. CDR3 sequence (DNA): TGTGCCAGCAGTTACACGGCAGCCGGGGTCTATGGCTACACCTTC.